One TCR beta chain is described in this entry. The sample holds a few counts of this clone. It lacks a known antigen. The sample holds no much larger clone one base away, and base qualities are not on file. The immunoSEQ Assay, a bias-controlled multiplex PCR, was used to amplify TCRbeta CDR3 regions from genomic DNA. As for the authors' bioinformatics: Within the assay, amplification of reference gene primers was used to estimate how many nucleated cells each sample contained. To quantify the absolute abundance of each unique TCRbeta CDR3 rearrangement, sequence reads were collapsed and filtered. For each sample, productive Simpson clonality was calculated as the square root of Simpson's diversity index over productive rearrangements. As stored in TCRdb, this immuneACCESS dataset retains in-frame rearrangements with V and J assigned. A fraction of the clones does not appear; measured against another copy, unresolved V genes explain less than half of the discrepancy, and the remainder lacks a known reason. V, J and clone size derive from that table, while D and trimming were established from the DNA sequence. This sample gives fewer than 200,000 clones in total; less than 85% of them show up just once. In total, the top ten clones hold approximately 4.7% of the sample.

Reading from cysteine to phenylalanine, the CDR3 counts 12 amino acids. This entry keeps only the CDR3 DNA: 36 bases, framed from base 1. CDR1 and CDR2, per the germline V gene (reference sequence), are LNHDA and SQIVND. Deletion took 10 bases off V and 4 bases off J, with a span of 11 bases between the germline ends. Participants in the prospective study were aged roughly 18 to 100 years, lived in 20 to 25 United States geographic areas, and enrolled through a virtual design. In the prospective study, participants were assigned to cohorts based on the clinical history participants reported in a screening survey and a study questionnaire. In the prospective study, mobile phlebotomists collected whole blood, serum and a nasopharyngeal or oropharyngeal swab from each participant. Participants in the prospective study had the option to provide additional blood draws and questionnaires over an approximately two-month period. Before DNA extraction, blood samples from the prospective study were shipped at room temperature or frozen.

The data were taken from a study of blood T cell repertoires in COVID-19 (TCRdb year 2020). With respect to the entire study: Samples covering the acute and convalescent phases of COVID-19 were provided by collaborators in the United States, Italy and Spain. The material from the prospective study consisted of cDNA or gDNA derived from T cells, B-cell-depleted T cells, or PBMCs. The dataset comprised deeply sampled blood TCRbeta repertoires from subjects exposed to, actively infected with, or recovered from COVID-19. A freely available public database, intended as a resource for researchers studying the immune response to SARS-CoV-2, is where the repertoires were released. The samples were drawn from two sources: the first 160 participants of the ongoing ImmuneRACE study, and 950 to 1,500 subjects contributed by 6 global collaborators. The sample metadata nearly always contained a de-identified subject ID, COVID-19 status, age in years and sex. Where HLA class I and class II types were available, the types were taken from metadata supplied by the sample provider, not from assay-based typing. General conclusions and limits of the study: The amount of clinical and demographic metadata varied by source and participant and was provided uncurated.

The sequence was obtained from a woman in her fifties or sixties with acute COVID-19. Specimen: PBMCs or T cells enriched from blood (not recorded which). The chain is encoded by TRBV19 joined to TRBJ1-5; the D region possibly corresponds to TRBD1 (5 bases align). CDR3 loop: CAIGVGNQPQHF. The sequenced DNA: TGTGCCATAGGGGTTGGTAATCAGCCCCAGCATTTT.